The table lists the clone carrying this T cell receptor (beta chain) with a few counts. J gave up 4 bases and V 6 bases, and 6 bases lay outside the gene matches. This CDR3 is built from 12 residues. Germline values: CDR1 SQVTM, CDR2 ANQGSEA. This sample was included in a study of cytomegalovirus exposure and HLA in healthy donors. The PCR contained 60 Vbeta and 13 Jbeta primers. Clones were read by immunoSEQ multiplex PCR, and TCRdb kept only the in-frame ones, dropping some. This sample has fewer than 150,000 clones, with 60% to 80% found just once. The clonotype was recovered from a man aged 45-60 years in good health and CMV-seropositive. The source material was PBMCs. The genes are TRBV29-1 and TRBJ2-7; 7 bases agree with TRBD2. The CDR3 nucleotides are TGCAGCGTCTCCGGGGAGGGATACGAGCAGTACTTC. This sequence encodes CSVSGEGYEQYF.